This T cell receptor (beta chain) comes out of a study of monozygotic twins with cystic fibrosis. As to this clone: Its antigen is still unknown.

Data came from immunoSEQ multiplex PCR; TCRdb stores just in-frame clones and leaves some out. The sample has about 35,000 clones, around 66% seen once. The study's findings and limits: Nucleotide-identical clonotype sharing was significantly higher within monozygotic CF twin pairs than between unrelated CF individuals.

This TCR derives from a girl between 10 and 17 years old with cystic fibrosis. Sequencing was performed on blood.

The CDR3 DNA follows: TGTGCCAGCAGCGTAGACGATGCGGGAGCGTATTCCAATGAGCAGTTCTTC. Amino acids: CASSVDDAGAYSNEQFF. The chain links TRBV9 to TRBJ2-1, with 7 bases matching TRBD2. Germline values: CDR1 SGDLS, CDR2 YYNGEE. The CDR3 sequence is 17 residues long. The V gene end was trimmed by 0 bases and the J gene end by 6 bases; junction bases not matched to a gene: 12. Combining the CDR3 with reference TRBV9 and TRBJ2-1 gives the whole variable domain DSGVTQTPKHLITATGQRVTLRCSPRSGDLSVYWYQQSLDQGLQFLIQYYNGEERAKGNILERFSAQQFPDLHSELNLSSLELGDSALYFCASSVDDAGAYSNEQFFGPGTRLTVL.